A single sample is the source of the 12 T cell receptor beta chains below, sequenced in a study of metastatic and nonmetastatic thyroid tumors (dated by TCRdb to the early 2020s). No treatment had been received by any patient before thyroid surgery. Library prep was done by PCR. Reads for this sample came from an Illumina HiSeq 4000. TCRdb ran its own pipeline on the public reads, namely fastp trimming at Q25 and MiXCR clone calling, and kept in-frame beta chains. Recorded for this sample are 14,000 to 15,000 clones; about 23% of them occurred a single time. Approximately 8% of the sample goes to the ten largest clones. Source material: tumor tissue. These receptors were taken from a female donor with papillary thyroid cancer or a benign thyroid nodule (not recorded which). Some clones in this sample may be carry-over from other donors' samples.

This rearrangement joins TRBV5-1 to TRBJ2-3; TRBD2 matches 14 bases. Germline V gene sequence: CDR1 SGHRS, CDR2 YFSETQ. V was clipped by 4 bases and J by 2 bases; unmatched bases: 6. The CDR3 consists of 17 residues. In DNA, the CDR3 is TGCGCCAGCAGCCCGGGGACTAGCGGGGGACTCACAGATACGCAGTATTTT. Its translation is CASSPGTSGGLTDTQYF.

Within the sample, this clone is medium-sized. V gene TRBV28 combines with J gene TRBJ2-3; possibly TRBD1 for D (6 bases). This CDR3 region has 14 residues. Germline V CDR1 and CDR2: MDHEN, SYDVKM. V was shortened by 4 bases and J by 4 bases, with 12 bases between the two germline ends. The CDR3 region is CASSSQPGADTQYF. Here the CDR3 DNA reads TGTGCCAGCAGTTCTCAGCCAGGGGCAGATACGCAGTATTTT.

This clone was detected ten times or more. J is TRBJ2-1 and V is TRBV9; 9 bases fit TRBD2. Germline V gene data show CDR1 as SGDLS and CDR2 as YYNGEE. J gave up 5 bases and V 6 bases, and 9 bases lay outside the gene matches. This CDR3 is built from 15 residues. DNA of the CDR3: TGTGCCAGCACCCCAGCGGGAGGAGGAGACAATGAGCAGTTCTTC. Translated: CASTPAGGGDNEQFF.

In this sample, this clone turned up a few times. The V and J genes are TRBV27 and TRBJ1-6; 7 bases line up with TRBD1. Germline CDR1 and CDR2: MNHEY and SMNVEV (reference sequence). This CDR3 contains 15 residues. After removal of 6 bases from V and 5 bases from J, the junction contained 7 bases not matched to a gene. In nucleotides, the CDR3 is TGTGCCAGCAGACCGGTACAGGGGAATAATTCACCCCTCCACTTT. This translates into CASRPVQGNNSPLHF.

This clone came up many times. V gene TRBV9 combines with J gene TRBJ2-6; TRBD2 might be the D (6 bases). Per germline, CDR1 SGDLS and CDR2 YYNGEE. The CDR3 runs 19 residues. The V and J ends lost 3 bases and 0 bases respectively, with 19 bases between them. The CDR3 nucleotides read TGTGCCAGCAGCGCGAGAGAGTGGGCCGGGAGCTCTGGGGCCAACGTCCTGACTTTC. Encoded protein: CASSAREWAGSSGANVLTF.

This clone was observed a few times. The J gene is TRBJ2-7, the V gene TRBV12-3 or TRBV12-4; D is unclear. The ends were cut back, 6 bases at V and 0 bases at J, with 15 bases in the middle. The CDR3 runs 15 residues. The CDR3 spells CASRAPYSPSYEQYF. The DNA for the CDR3 is TGTGCCAGCAGGGCCCCGTACAGCCCCTCCTACGAGCAGTACTTC.

The gene calls are TRBV6-5 and TRBJ2-7, with 7 bases fitting TRBD2. Germline V gene lookup returns CDR1 MNHEY and CDR2 SVGAGI. After removal of 0 bases from V and 2 bases from J, the junction contained 4 bases not matched to a gene. This CDR3 is 15 amino acids long. The CDR3 loop reads CASSYSASGAYEQYF. The CDR3 DNA sequence: TGTGCCAGCAGTTACTCGGCTAGCGGAGCCTACGAGCAGTACTTC.

In its sample, this clone was seen a few times. This chain connects TRBV28 to TRBJ2-1; D might be TRBD2 (6 bases). The CDR3 contains 16 residues. The V end lost 2 bases, the J end lost 7 bases, and 18 bases lay between the germline ends. Per germline, CDR1 MDHEN and CDR2 SYDVKM. Here the CDR3 DNA reads TGTGCCAGCAGTTTAAGTGGGAGGCCAGGGCTAAATGAGCAGTTCTTC. This translates into CASSLSGRPGLNEQFF.

Within the sample, this clone is medium-sized (0.01 to 0.1%). The chain combines TRBV28 with TRBJ2-7; D is unclear. Germline V lookup: CDR1 MDHEN, CDR2 SYDVKM. V shed 6 bases and J shed 6 bases, with 18 bases lying between them. This CDR3 spans 14 amino acids. The CDR3 spells CASSTPARLGEQYF. The CDR3 nucleotides are TGTGCCAGCAGCACCCCGGCCAGGCTCGGCGAGCAGTACTTC.

This clone has at least ten counts. The J gene is TRBJ2-7, the V gene TRBV9, with D tentatively TRBD1 (5 bases). V was pared by 0 bases and J by 5 bases, with 15 bases between. The CDR3 sequence is 15 residues long. Germline V gene data show CDR1 as SGDLS and CDR2 as YYNGEE. The DNA for the CDR3 is TGTGCCAGCAGCGTAGGGGGAAGGGGCATGGACGAGCAGTACTTC. It codes for CASSVGGRGMDEQYF.

This clone has just a few counts. This rearrangement joins TRBV6-4 to TRBJ2-7; TRBD2 matches 8 bases. CDR3 size: 14 residues. V shed 6 bases, J shed 2 bases, and the junction held 6 bases outside the gene matches. Looked up from germline, CDR1 is MRHNA and CDR2 is SNTAGT. CDR3 region: CASRTSVRAYEQYF. CDR3 DNA: TGTGCCAGCAGGACTAGCGTGAGGGCCTACGAGCAGTACTTC.

This clone was counted ten times or more. J is TRBJ1-2 and V is TRBV28; no definite D call. CDR1 MDHEN and CDR2 SYDVKM come from the germline V gene. The ends were cut back, 7 bases at V and 4 bases at J, with 16 bases in the middle. This CDR3 is built from 14 residues. The CDR3 reads CASTPGVNLYGYTF. CDR3 DNA sequence: TGTGCCAGCACCCCTGGGGTTAACCTCTATGGCTACACCTTC.